This TCR beta chain was profiled in a study of PD-1 blockade in classical Hodgkin lymphoma (TCRdb year 2020). A note on the overall study: Nivolumab dosing was 3 mg/kg intravenously every 2 weeks, continuing until either disease progression or unacceptable toxicity. The study used CyTOF and TCR beta sequencing to define a peripheral blood immune signature of response to PD-1 blockade in classical Hodgkin lymphoma.

Overall study outcomes, separate from this receptor: Trial patients with a complete response had baseline diversity similar to that of newly diagnosed patients, while partial responders and progressors had significantly lower diversity. The study was limited to a single clinical trial cohort, and causes of repertoire differences, possibly disease activity or prior therapy, remained undefined. Lower diversity was seen in patients whose nivolumab began less than 1 year after ASCT, and these patients were left out of later analyses so that immune reconstitution would not confound the results. By C4D1, a significant rise was seen in CD4+ TCR diversity but not in CD8+ TCR diversity (p=0.0027 vs p=0.16), and the rise was most apparent among complete responders (p=0.02). Baseline TCR diversity was reported to be lower in newly diagnosed patients than in healthy donors, and even lower in relapsed/refractory patients.

What the time point label conveys for this sample: cycle 1 day 1 (C1D1), immediately before nivolumab initiation. Relapse after autologous stem cell transplantation had occurred in all trial patients, and cohorts A, B and C were distinguished by prior brentuximab vedotin exposure. The trial cohort comprised a few dozen patients with relapsed/refractory classical Hodgkin lymphoma whose best overall responses were complete response, partial response or progressive disease. Trial patients were treated with single-agent nivolumab in the multi-cohort phase II CheckMate 205 trial. An independent review committee assessed best overall response by applying the 2007 International Working Group response criteria. Trial PBMCs were obtained immediately prior to nivolumab initiation (C1D1) and on therapy at cycle 2 day 1 and cycle 4 day 1. Peripheral blood was collected in 8 mL Vacutainer Cell Preparation Tubes, from which PBMCs were isolated by centrifugation and then cryopreserved.

Genomic DNA was extracted with the Qiagen DNeasy kit from unsorted PBMCs and from negatively selected CD4+ and CD8+ fractions. Using primers that anneal to V and J segments, immunoSEQ multiplex PCR amplified the TCR beta CDR3 regions. A synthetic immune receptor repertoire was used to minimize amplification bias, and any residual bias was removed computationally once sequencing was done. On the authors' methods: Custom Python scripts were used to quantify repertoire diversity as the Shannon entropy index. Unsorted, CD4+ and CD8+ repertoires were analyzed separately, except in combined analyses where CD4+ and CD8+ sequences were merged in silico. Clonal expansion was defined as a frequency increase of at least 2-fold after treatment compared with C1D1, and clones undetected at baseline were assigned a pseudocount of 0.5. Singleton clones were defined as clones with 0 or 1 copy at C1D1, and non-singleton clones were defined as clones with 2 or more copies. Clones expanded in unsorted samples were labelled as CD4+, CD8+ or unknown by matching protein sequences in sorted samples from the same patient. Wilcoxon tests were applied to paired samples to test diversity changes from C1D1 to C4D1. Entries here come from immuneACCESS through TCRdb and include only in-frame sequences with V and J called. Some clones fail to appear in such tables; in the studies checked, an unresolved V gene covers under half of the shortfall, and the cause of the remainder is unknown. That table gives V, J and clone size, and the DNA gave D and trimming. This sample is represented by around 65,000 clones; more than 70% of them were singletons. The top ten clones comprise about an eighth of the sample.

On this clone itself: The antigen this receptor binds is unknown. No base quality values were provided; no much bigger clone lies one nucleotide off.

The CDR3 runs 14 residues from the cysteine to the phenylalanine. Just the 42-base CDR3 DNA is kept, in frame starting at base 1. At the junction V is shortened by 4 bases and J by 4 bases, with 11 bases in between. CDR1 and CDR2 are read off the germline V gene (reference sequence) as LNHDA and SQIVND. The sequence was obtained from a human donor with classical Hodgkin lymphoma. The sequences come from peripheral blood mononuclear cells (PBMCs), collected at baseline. The rearrangement joined TRBV19 to TRBJ2-1; the D gene is perhaps TRBD2, from 7 matching bases. Here is the DNA: TGTGCCAGTAGTACGGGGGGCGCTTACAATGAGCAGTTCTTC. The resulting protein is CASSTGGAYNEQFF.